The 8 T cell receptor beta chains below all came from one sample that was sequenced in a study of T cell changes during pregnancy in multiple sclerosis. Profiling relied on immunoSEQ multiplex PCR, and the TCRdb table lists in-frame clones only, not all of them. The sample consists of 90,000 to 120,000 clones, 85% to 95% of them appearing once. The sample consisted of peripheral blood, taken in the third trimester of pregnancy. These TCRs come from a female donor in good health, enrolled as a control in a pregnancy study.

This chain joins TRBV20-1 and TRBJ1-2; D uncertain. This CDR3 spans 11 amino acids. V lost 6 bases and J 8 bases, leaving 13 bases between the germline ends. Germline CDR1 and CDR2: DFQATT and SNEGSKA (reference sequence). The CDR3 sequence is CSAYRTFGYTF. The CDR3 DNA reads TGCAGTGCCTACCGGACTTTCGGCTACACCTTC.

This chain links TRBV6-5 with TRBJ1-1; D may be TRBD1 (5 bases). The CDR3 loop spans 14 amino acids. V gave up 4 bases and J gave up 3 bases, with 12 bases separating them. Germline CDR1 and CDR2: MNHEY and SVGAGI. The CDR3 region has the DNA TGTGCCAGCAGTTTGGGCAGGGAATACACTGAAGCTTTCTTT. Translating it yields CASSLGREYTEAFF.

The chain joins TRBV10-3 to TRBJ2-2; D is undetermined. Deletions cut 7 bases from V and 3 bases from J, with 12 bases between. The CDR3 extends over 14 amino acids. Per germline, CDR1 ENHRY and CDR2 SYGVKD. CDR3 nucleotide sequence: TGTGCCATCATGGGCCCAAGAGACACCGGGGAGCTGTTTTTT. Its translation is CAIMGPRDTGELFF.

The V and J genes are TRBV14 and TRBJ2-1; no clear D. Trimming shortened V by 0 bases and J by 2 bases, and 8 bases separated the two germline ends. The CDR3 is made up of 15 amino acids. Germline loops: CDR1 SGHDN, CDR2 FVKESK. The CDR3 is CASSQEQQPYNEQFF. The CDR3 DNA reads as TGTGCCAGCAGCCAAGAGCAACAGCCCTACAATGAGCAGTTCTTC.

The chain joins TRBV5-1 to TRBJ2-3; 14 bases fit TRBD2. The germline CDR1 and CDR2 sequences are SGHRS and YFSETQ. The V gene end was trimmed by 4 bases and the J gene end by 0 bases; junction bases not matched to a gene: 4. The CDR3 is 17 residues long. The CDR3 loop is CASSETSGGVSTDTQYF. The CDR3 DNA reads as TGCGCCAGCAGCGAGACTAGCGGGGGGGTAAGCACAGATACGCAGTATTTT.

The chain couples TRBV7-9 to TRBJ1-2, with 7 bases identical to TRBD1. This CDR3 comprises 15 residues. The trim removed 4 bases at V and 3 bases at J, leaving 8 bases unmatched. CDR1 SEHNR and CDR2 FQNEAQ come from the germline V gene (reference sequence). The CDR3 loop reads CASSSARQGDYGYTF. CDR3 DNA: TGTGCCAGCAGCTCGGCTAGACAGGGTGACTATGGCTACACCTTC.

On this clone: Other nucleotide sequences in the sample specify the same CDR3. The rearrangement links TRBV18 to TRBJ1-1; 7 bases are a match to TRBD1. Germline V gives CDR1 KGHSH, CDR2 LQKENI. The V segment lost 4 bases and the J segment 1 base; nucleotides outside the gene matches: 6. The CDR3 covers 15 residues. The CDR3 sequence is CASSLRTGENTEAFF. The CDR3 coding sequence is TGTGCCAGCTCACTTCGGACAGGCGAGAACACTGAAGCTTTCTTT.

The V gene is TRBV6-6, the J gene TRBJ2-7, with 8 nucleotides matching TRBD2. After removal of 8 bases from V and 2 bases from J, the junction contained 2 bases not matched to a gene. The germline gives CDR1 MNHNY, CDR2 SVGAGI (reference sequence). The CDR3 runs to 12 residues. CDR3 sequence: CASAGGPYEQYF. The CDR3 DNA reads TGTGCCAGCGCGGGGGGCCCCTACGAGCAGTACTTC.